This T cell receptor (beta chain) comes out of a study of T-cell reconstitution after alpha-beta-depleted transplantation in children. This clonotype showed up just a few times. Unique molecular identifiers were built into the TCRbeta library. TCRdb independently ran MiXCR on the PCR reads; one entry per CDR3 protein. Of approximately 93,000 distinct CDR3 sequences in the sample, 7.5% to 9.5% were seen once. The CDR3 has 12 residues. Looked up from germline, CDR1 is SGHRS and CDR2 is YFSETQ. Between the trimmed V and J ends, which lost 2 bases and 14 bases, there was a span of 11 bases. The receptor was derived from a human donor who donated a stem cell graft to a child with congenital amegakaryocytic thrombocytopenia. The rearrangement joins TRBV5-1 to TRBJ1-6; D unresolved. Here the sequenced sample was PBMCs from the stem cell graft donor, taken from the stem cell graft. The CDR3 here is CASSFTGESLHF. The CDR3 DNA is TGCGCCAGCAGCTTTACTGGGGAATCCCTCCACTTT.